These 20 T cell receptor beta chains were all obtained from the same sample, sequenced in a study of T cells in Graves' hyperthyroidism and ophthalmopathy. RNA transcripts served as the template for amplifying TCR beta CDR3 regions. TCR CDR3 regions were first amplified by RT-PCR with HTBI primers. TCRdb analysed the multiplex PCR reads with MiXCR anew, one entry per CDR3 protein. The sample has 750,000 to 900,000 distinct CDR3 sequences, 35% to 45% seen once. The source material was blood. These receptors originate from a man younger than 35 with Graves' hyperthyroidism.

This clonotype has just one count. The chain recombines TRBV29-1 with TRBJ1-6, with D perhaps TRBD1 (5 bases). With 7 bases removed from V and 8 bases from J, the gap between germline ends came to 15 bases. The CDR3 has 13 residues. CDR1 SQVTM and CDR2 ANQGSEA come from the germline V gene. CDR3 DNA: TGCAGCGCCTCCGGGGGATCGGATTCACCCCTCCACTTT. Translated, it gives CSASGGSDSPLHF.

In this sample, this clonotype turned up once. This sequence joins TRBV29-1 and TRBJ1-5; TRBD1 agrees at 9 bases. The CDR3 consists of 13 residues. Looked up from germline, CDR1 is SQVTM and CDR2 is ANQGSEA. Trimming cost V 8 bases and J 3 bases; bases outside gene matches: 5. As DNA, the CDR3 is TGCAGCCCCGGGACAGGGAACAATCAGCCCCAGCATTTT. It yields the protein CSPGTGNNQPQHF. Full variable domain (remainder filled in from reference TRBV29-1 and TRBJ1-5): SAVISQKPSRDICQRGTSLTIQCQVDSQVTMMFWYRQQPGQSLTLIATANQGSEATYESGFVIDKFPISRPNLTFSTLTVSNMSPEDSSIYLCSPGTGNNQPQHFGDGTRLSIL.

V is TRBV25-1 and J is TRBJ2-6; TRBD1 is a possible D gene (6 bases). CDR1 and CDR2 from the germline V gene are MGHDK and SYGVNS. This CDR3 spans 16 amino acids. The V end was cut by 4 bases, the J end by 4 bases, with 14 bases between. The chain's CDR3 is CASSASDSRGANVLTF. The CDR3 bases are TGTGCCAGCAGTGCTTCGGACAGCCGAGGGGCCAACGTCCTGACTTTC.

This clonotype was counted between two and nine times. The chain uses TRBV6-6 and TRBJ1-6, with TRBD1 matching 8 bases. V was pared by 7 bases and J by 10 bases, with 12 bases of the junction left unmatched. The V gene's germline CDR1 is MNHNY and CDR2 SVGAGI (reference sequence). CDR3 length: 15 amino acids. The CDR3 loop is CASTTPGGERSPLHF. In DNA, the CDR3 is TGTGCCAGCACCACTCCAGGGGGCGAGCGATCACCCCTCCACTTT.

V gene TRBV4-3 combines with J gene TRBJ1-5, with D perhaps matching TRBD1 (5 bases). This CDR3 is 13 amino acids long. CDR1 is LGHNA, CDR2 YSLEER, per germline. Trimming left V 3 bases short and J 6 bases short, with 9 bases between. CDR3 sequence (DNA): TGCGCCAGCAGCCACAGGGTCGGTCAGCCCCAGCATTTT. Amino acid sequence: CASSHRVGQPQHF.

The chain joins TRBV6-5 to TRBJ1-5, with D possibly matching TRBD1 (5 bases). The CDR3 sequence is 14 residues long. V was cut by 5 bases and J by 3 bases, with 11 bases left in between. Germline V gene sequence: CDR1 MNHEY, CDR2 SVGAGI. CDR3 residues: CASSRGWDNQPQHF. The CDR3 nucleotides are TGTGCCAGCAGTAGGGGCTGGGACAATCAGCCCCAGCATTTT.

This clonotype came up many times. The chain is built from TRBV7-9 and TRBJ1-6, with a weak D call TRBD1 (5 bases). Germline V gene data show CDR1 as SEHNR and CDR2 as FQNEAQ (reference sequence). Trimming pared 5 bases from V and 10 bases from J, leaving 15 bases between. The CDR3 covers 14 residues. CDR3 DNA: TGTGCCAGCAGCGGGGTCAGGGCCGTCTCACCCCTCCACTTT. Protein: CASSGVRAVSPLHF. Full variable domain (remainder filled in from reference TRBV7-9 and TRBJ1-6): DTGVSQNPRHKITKRGQNVTFRCDPISEHNRLYWYRQTLGQGPEFLTYFQNEAQLEKSRLLSDRFSAERPKGSFSTLEIQRTEQGDSAMYLCASSGVRAVSPLHFGNGTRLTVT.

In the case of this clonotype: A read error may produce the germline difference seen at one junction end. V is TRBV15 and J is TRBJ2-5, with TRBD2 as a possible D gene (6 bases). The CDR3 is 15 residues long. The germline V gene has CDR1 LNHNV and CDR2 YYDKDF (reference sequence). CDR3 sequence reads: CASSPGLGHQETQYF. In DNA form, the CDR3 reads TGTGCCAGCAGCCCGGGACTGGGGCACCAAGAGACCCAGTACTTC.

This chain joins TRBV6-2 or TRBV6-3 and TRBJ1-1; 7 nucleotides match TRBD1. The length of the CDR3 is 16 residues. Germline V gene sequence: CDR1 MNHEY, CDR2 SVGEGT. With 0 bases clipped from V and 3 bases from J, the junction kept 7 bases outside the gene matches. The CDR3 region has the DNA TGTGCCAGCAGTTACTCACGCGGGACAGCCGACACTGAAGCTTTCTTT. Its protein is CASSYSRGTADTEAFF.

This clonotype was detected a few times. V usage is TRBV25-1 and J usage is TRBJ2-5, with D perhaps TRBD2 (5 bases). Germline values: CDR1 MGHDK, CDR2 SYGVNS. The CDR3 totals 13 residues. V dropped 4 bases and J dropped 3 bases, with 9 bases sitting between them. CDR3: CASSGRREETQYF. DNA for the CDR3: TGTGCCAGCAGTGGACGGCGGGAAGAGACCCAGTACTTC.

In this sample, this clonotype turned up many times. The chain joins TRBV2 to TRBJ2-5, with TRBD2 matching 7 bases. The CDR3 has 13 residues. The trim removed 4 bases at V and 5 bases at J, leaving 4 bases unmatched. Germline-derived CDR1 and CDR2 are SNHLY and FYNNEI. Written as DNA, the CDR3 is TGTGCCAGCAGTGCGAGGACTAGGGAGACCCAGTACTTC. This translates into CASSARTRETQYF.

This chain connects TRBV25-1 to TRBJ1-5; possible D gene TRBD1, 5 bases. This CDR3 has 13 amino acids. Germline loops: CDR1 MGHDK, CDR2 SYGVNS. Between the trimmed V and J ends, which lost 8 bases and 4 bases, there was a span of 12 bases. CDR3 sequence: CASRNQGNQPQHF. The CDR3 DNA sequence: TGTGCCAGCCGTAACCAGGGAAATCAGCCCCAGCATTTT.

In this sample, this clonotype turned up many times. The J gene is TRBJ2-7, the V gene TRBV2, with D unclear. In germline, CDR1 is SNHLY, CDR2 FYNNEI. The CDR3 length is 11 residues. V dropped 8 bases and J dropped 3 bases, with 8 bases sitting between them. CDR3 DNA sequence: TGTGCCAGCTCCCAGATCTACGAGCAGTACTTC. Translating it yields CASSQIYEQYF.

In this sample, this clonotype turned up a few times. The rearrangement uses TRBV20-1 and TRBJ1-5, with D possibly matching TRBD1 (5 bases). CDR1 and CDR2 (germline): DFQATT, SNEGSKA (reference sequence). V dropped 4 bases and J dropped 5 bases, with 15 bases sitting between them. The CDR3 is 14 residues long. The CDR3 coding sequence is TGCAGTGCTAATACAGGTGTGGGTTATCAGCCCCAGCATTTT. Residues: CSANTGVGYQPQHF.

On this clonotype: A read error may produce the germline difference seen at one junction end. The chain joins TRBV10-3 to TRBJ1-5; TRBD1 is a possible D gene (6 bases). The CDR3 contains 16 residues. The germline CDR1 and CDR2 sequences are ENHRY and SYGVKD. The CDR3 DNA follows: TGTGCCAGCAGTGAAGCCAGGGGAGTTAGCAATCAGCCCCAGCATTTT. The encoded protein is CASSEARGVSNQPQHF.

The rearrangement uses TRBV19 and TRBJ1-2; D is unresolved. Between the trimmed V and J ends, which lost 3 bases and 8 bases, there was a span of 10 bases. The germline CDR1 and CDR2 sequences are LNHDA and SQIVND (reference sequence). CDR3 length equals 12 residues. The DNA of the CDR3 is TGTGCCAGTAGTATGGCCGGATTAGGCTACACCTTC. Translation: CASSMAGLGYTF.

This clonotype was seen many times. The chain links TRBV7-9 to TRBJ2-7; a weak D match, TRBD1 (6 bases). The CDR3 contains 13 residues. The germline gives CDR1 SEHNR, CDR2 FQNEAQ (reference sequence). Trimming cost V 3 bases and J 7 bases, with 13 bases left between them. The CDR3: CASSLSGVGEQYF. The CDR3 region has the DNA TGTGCCAGCAGCTTGTCAGGGGTTGGGGAGCAGTACTTC.

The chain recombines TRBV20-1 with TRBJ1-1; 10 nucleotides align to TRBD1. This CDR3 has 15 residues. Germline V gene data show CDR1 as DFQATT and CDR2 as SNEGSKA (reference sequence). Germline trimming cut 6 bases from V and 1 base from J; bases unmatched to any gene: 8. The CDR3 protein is CSAPDRGIGNTEAFF. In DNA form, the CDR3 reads TGCAGTGCCCCGGACAGGGGGATTGGGAACACTGAAGCTTTCTTT.

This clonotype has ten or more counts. This CDR3 is CASTSLMQETQYF. The CDR3 nucleotides read TGTGCCAGCACCAGCCTGATGCAAGAGACCCAGTACTTC. This chain connects TRBV6-6 to TRBJ2-5, with no clear D. The germline V gene encodes CDR1 MNHNY and CDR2 SVGAGI (reference sequence). V was clipped by 7 bases and J by 2 bases, with 11 bases between them. This CDR3 is 13 amino acids long.

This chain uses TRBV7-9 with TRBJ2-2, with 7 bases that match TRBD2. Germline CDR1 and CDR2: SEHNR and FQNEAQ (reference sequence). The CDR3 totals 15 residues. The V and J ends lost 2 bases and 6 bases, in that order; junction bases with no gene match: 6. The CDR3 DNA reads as TGTGCCAGCAGCTTAACAGCGGGAAGCCCCGGGGAGCTGTTTTTT. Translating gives CASSLTAGSPGELFF.